Presented here are 32 T cell receptor beta chains from one specimen sequenced in a study of cytomegalovirus exposure and HLA in healthy donors. Assay used: immunoSEQ multiplex PCR; TCRdb lists only in-frame clones, some missing. Among 250,000 to 300,000 clones listed, almost 90% were seen once. The specimen was PBMCs. The receptors stem from a woman younger than 30 in good health and CMV-seronegative.

The chain couples TRBV6-6 to TRBJ1-1; 9 bases are shared with TRBD1. In germline, CDR1 is MNHNY, CDR2 SVGAGI (reference sequence). The CDR3 covers 15 residues. The V gene end was trimmed by 5 bases and the J gene end by 5 bases; junction bases not matched to a gene: 9. The CDR3 loop is CASSLPQGAGTEAFF. CDR3 DNA sequence: TGTGCCAGCAGTCTCCCACAGGGGGCCGGTACTGAAGCTTTCTTT.

The rearrangement joins TRBV7-8 to TRBJ1-1; possibly TRBD1 for D (5 bases). From germline, CDR1 is SGHVS and CDR2 FQNEAQ. Trimming pared 5 bases from V and 6 bases from J, leaving 22 bases between. The CDR3 consists of 16 residues. This chain's CDR3 is CASSQRPIGGGAEAFF. The CDR3 DNA sequence: TGTGCCAGCAGCCAGAGACCCATAGGCGGGGGGGCTGAAGCTTTCTTT.

About this clone itself: The junction does not match germline at one end; this may be a read error. This chain uses TRBV6-4 with TRBJ2-1; the match to TRBD2 covers 15 bases. This CDR3 has 14 residues. Germline CDR1 and CDR2: MRHNA and SNTAGT. CDR3 sequence reads: CASSPRTSGGDEVF. As DNA, the CDR3 is TGTGCCAGCAGTCCCCGGACTAGCGGGGGGGACGAAGTCTTC.

V is TRBV6-5 and J is TRBJ1-2; 7 bases align to TRBD1. This CDR3 region has 16 residues. Germline V gene data show CDR1 as MNHEY and CDR2 as SVGAGI. Losses at the gene ends were 2 bases for V and 6 bases for J; bases not matched to a gene: 12. The CDR3: CASSYRSPAGGDGYTF. CDR3 in DNA: TGTGCCAGCAGTTACCGCAGCCCGGCAGGGGGTGATGGCTACACCTTC.

CDR3 residues: CARQGLAGNPHEQYF. In DNA, the CDR3 is TGTGCCAGACAGGGGCTCGCAGGGAACCCTCACGAGCAGTACTTC. This chain joins TRBV2 and TRBJ2-7; 7 bases line up with TRBD1. Germline CDR1 SNHLY, CDR2 FYNNEI. The CDR3 length is 15 residues. V lost 9 bases, J lost 5 bases, and 16 bases stayed unmatched.

The chain recombines TRBV7-8 with TRBJ1-6, with TRBD1 identical over 10 bases. In germline, CDR1 is SGHVS, CDR2 FQNEAQ. The CDR3 is 14 amino acids. After removal of 5 bases from V and 9 bases from J, the junction contained 4 bases not matched to a gene. CDR3 loop: CASSQGQGGSPLHF. CDR3 coding DNA: TGTGCCAGCAGCCAAGGACAGGGGGGTTCACCCCTCCACTTT. Supplemented by reference TRBV7-8 and TRBJ1-6, the full variable domain reads GAGVSQSPRYKVAKRGQDVALRCDPISGHVSLFWYQQALGQGPEFLTYFQNEAQLDKSGLPSDRFFAERPEGSVSTLKIQRTQQEDSAVYLCASSQGQGGSPLHFGNGTRLTVT.

A note on this clone: Within the sample, other DNA sequences also encode this same CDR3. The CDR3 DNA reads TGTGCCAGCAGCCGTGCAGATGCTAATTCACCCCTCCACTTT. Translation gives CASSRADANSPLHF. The chain joins TRBV7-3 to TRBJ1-6; D ambiguous. The germline gives CDR1 SGHTA, CDR2 FQGTGA. The CDR3 loop spans 14 amino acids. V was cut by 5 bases and J by 6 bases, with 11 bases left in between.

The chain links TRBV25-1 to TRBJ1-3; TRBD1 matches 11 bases. The junction had 12 bases not matched to a gene; V was cut back by 5 bases and J by 9 bases. This CDR3 has 16 amino acids. Looked up from germline, CDR1 is MGHDK and CDR2 is SYGVNS. The CDR3, as DNA: TGTGCCAGCAGTAAAACCGGGACAGGGGGTCGAAGCACCATATATTTT. This translates into CASSKTGTGGRSTIYF. Based on the CDR3 plus reference TRBV25-1 and TRBJ1-3, the full variable domain is EADIYQTPRYLVIGTGKKITLECSQTMGHDKMYWYQQDPGMELHLIHYSYGVNSTEKGDLSSESTVSRIRTEHFPLTLESARPSHTSQYLCASSKTGTGGRSTIYFGEGSWLTVV.

The V gene is TRBV11-2, the J gene TRBJ2-7; 9 nucleotides align to TRBD2. The CDR3 contains 15 residues. CDR1 and CDR2 from the germline V gene are SGHAT and FQNNGV. V was pared by 3 bases and J by 0 bases, with 3 bases of the junction left unmatched. CDR3 residues: CASSFSGGYSYEQYF. CDR3 sequence (DNA): TGTGCCAGCAGCTTTAGCGGGGGTTACTCCTACGAGCAGTACTTC.

In this sample, this clone turned up once. The CDR3 spells CASSGNGHSNQPQHF. Here the CDR3 DNA reads TGCGCCAGCAGCGGAAACGGACACAGCAATCAGCCCCAGCATTTT. The chain recombines TRBV5-1 with TRBJ1-5; tentatively, D is TRBD1 (5 bases). Per the germline V gene, CDR1 is SGHRS and CDR2 is YFSETQ. V dropped 4 bases and J dropped 1 base, with 12 bases sitting between them. There are 15 residues in the CDR3.

CDR3 nucleotide sequence: TGTGCCAGCAGTTTGGGCGAACCCGAGGGTTCACCCCTCCACTTT. This encodes CASSLGEPEGSPLHF. V gene TRBV6-5 combines with J gene TRBJ1-6; D unclear. Trimming took 4 bases from V and 9 from J, leaving 16 bases between them. The CDR3 sequence is 15 residues long. From germline, CDR1 is MNHEY and CDR2 SVGAGI.

J is TRBJ1-6 and V is TRBV30; perhaps TRBD1 as D (6 bases). Looked up from germline, CDR1 is GTSNPN and CDR2 is SVGIG (reference sequence). The length of the CDR3 is 13 residues. Deletions cut 1 base from V and 10 bases from J, with 11 bases between. The CDR3 DNA reads TGTGCCTGGAGTGCCCAGGGGCGGTCACCCCTCCACTTT. This translates into CAWSAQGRSPLHF.

The J gene is TRBJ1-2, the V gene TRBV7-2, with 8 bases that match TRBD1. With V trimmed by 4 bases and J by 8 bases, 3 bases remained unmatched. This CDR3 region has 12 residues. Germline V gene data show CDR1 as SGHTA and CDR2 as FQGNSA. CDR3: CASSSRGRGYTF. In nucleotides, the CDR3 is TGTGCCAGCAGCTCCAGGGGGCGGGGCTACACCTTC.

The genes are TRBV2 and TRBJ2-3, with 12 bases identical to TRBD2. Germline loops: CDR1 SNHLY, CDR2 FYNNEI. This CDR3 spans 15 amino acids. V shed 6 bases, J shed 4 bases, and the junction held 5 bases outside the gene matches. The CDR3 here is CASRETSGGPDTQYF. CDR3 bases: TGTGCCAGCAGGGAGACTAGCGGGGGTCCAGATACGCAGTATTTT.

This clone occurred once. The rearrangement joins TRBV5-5 to TRBJ1-2; 7 nucleotides agree with TRBD1. V gave up 2 bases and J gave up 4 bases; unmatched junction bases: 8. Germline values: CDR1 SGHKS, CDR2 YYEKEE (reference sequence). The CDR3 covers 15 residues. DNA for the CDR3: TGTGCCAGCAGCTTTTATCCGGGACAGAGCTATGGCTACACCTTC. It is translated as CASSFYPGQSYGYTF.

The rearrangement links TRBV13 to TRBJ1-6; D uncertain. This CDR3 has 14 residues. The germline V gene encodes CDR1 PRHDT and CDR2 FYEKMQ (reference sequence). Deletions cut 2 bases from V and 7 bases from J, with 9 bases between. The chain's CDR3 is CASSLFSYNSPLHF. DNA for the CDR3: TGTGCCAGCAGCTTATTTAGTTACAATTCACCCCTCCACTTT.

This sequence joins TRBV5-8 and TRBJ2-2; 7 nucleotides line up with TRBD1. The trim removed 0 bases at V and 6 bases at J, leaving 5 bases unmatched. The CDR3 extends over 15 amino acids. Germline V CDR1 and CDR2: SGHTS, YDEGEE. The CDR3 coding sequence is TGTGCCAGCAGCTTGGTAACAGGGGCGCCCGGGGAGCTGTTTTTT. This sequence encodes CASSLVTGAPGELFF.

The chain is built from TRBV2 and TRBJ1-3; no clear D. Germline CDR1 is SNHLY and CDR2 is FYNNEI. This CDR3 has 15 residues. Trimming took off 1 base at V and 0 bases at J, with 7 bases between the two ends. Here the CDR3 reads CASSEDRVSGNTIYF. Here the CDR3 DNA reads TGTGCCAGCAGTGAAGACAGAGTCTCTGGAAACACCATATATTTT.

CDR3 sequence: CASSQVVAGDGTQYF. The CDR3 region has the DNA TGCGCCAGCAGCCAAGTAGTAGCGGGGGACGGGACCCAGTACTTC. The chain employs TRBV4-1 and TRBJ2-5; TRBD2 aligns across 9 bases. The CDR3 has 15 amino acids. Germline V gene sequence: CDR1 MGHRA, CDR2 YSYEKL. V was clipped by 1 base and J by 7 bases; unmatched bases: 7.

The rearrangement links TRBV19 to TRBJ2-7; 11 bases align to TRBD2. Germline-derived CDR1 and CDR2 are LNHDA and SQIVND (reference sequence). J was trimmed by 0 bases and V by 4 bases; bases with no gene match: 11. This CDR3 has 18 amino acids. The CDR3 sequence: CASSNGDPGLADSYEQYF. Written as DNA, the CDR3 is TGTGCCAGTAGTAATGGGGACCCGGGACTAGCGGACTCCTACGAGCAGTACTTC.

The V call is TRBV7-9, the J call TRBJ2-3; D is possibly TRBD1 (6 bases). The CDR3 extends over 15 amino acids. Trimming shortened V by 8 bases and J by 0 bases, and 15 bases separated the two germline ends. The germline CDR1 and CDR2 sequences are SEHNR and FQNEAQ (reference sequence). The CDR3 sequence is CASDNQGSSTDTQYF. The CDR3 DNA sequence: TGTGCCAGCGACAACCAGGGGAGTAGCACAGATACGCAGTATTTT.

The rearrangement links TRBV27 to TRBJ2-5, with a weak D call TRBD1 (5 bases). The germline V and J ends were trimmed by 2 bases and 3 bases, with 7 bases remaining between them. The CDR3 is made up of 13 amino acids. The germline V gene encodes CDR1 MNHEY and CDR2 SMNVEV (reference sequence). The CDR3 protein is CASSLRGEETQYF. For the CDR3, the DNA is TGTGCCAGCAGTTTAAGGGGTGAAGAGACCCAGTACTTC.

The chain couples TRBV10-3 to TRBJ2-3, with 9 bases matching TRBD2. Germline CDR1 and CDR2: ENHRY and SYGVKD. Trimming removed 5 bases from V and 0 bases from J; junction bases left unmatched: 6. This CDR3 is built from 16 residues. The chain's CDR3 is CAISRGLASSTDTQYF. The CDR3, as DNA: TGTGCCATCAGTAGGGGACTAGCCTCGAGCACAGATACGCAGTATTTT.

The V gene is TRBV6-5, the J gene TRBJ2-5, with TRBD2 as a possible D gene (7 bases). The CDR3 has 14 residues. Germline V lookup: CDR1 MNHEY, CDR2 SVGAGI. The ends were cut back, 6 bases at V and 5 bases at J, with 16 bases in the middle. CDR3 sequence reads: CASRISGGKETQYF. The CDR3 nucleotides are TGTGCCAGCAGGATCTCGGGGGGCAAGGAGACCCAGTACTTC.

CDR3 nucleotides: TGTGCCAGCCGATCCTCACAGGTCTACGAGCAGTACTTC. Encoded protein: CASRSSQVYEQYF. This chain joins TRBV6-5 and TRBJ2-7; maybe TRBD1 (5 bases). The CDR3 is made up of 13 amino acids. The V gene lost 8 bases and the J gene lost 3 bases, with 14 bases spanning the gap. Germline V lookup: CDR1 MNHEY, CDR2 SVGAGI.

The chain has TRBV6-1 and TRBJ1-1; D is possibly TRBD1 (5 bases). Per the germline V gene, CDR1 is MNHNS and CDR2 is SASEGT. The CDR3 is made up of 13 amino acids. Trimming removed 6 bases from V and 3 bases from J, with 11 bases in between. The CDR3 loop reads CASSATVDTEAFF. The CDR3 DNA sequence: TGTGCCAGCAGCGCGACAGTTGACACTGAAGCTTTCTTT.

This chain links TRBV11-1 with TRBJ1-1, with 7 positions matching TRBD1. Germline V gene data show CDR1 as SGHAT and CDR2 as FQDESV (reference sequence). Losses at the gene ends were 3 bases for V and 6 bases for J; bases not matched to a gene: 7. The length of the CDR3 is 14 residues. The CDR3 DNA is TGTGCCAGCAGCTTGAGACAGGGTCGCTCTGAAGCTTTCTTT. Residues: CASSLRQGRSEAFF. Together with reference TRBV11-1 and TRBJ1-1, the CDR3 gives the full variable domain: EAEVAQSPRYKITEKSQAVAFWCDPISGHATLYWYRQILGQGPELLVQFQDESVVDDSQLPKDRFSAERLKGVDSTLKIQPAELGDSAMYLCASSLRQGRSEAFFGQGTRLTVV.

This chain uses TRBV11-2 with TRBJ2-5; D may be TRBD2 (8 bases). This CDR3 comprises 16 residues. CDR1 SGHAT and CDR2 FQNNGV come from the germline V gene. The germline V and J ends were trimmed by 4 bases and 5 bases, with 20 bases remaining between them. Here the CDR3 DNA reads TGTGCCAGCAGCTCTAAGGCGGGGGGCAGGGGGGAGACCCAGTACTTC. Encoded protein: CASSSKAGGRGETQYF. The whole variable domain, filled in from reference TRBV11-2 and TRBJ2-5, reads EAGVAQSPRYKIIEKRQSVAFWCNPISGHATLYWYQQILGQGPKLLIQFQNNGVVDDSQLPKDRFSAERLKGVDSTLKIQPAKLEDSAVYLCASSSKAGGRGETQYFGPGTRLLVL.

The J gene is TRBJ1-6, the V gene TRBV9; D is undetermined. The germline V gene encodes CDR1 SGDLS and CDR2 YYNGEE. V lost 0 bases, J lost 5 bases, and 9 bases lay in between. The CDR3 consists of 15 residues. The CDR3 nucleotides read TGTGCCAGCAGCGTAGCTTTCGGTAATAATTCACCCCTCCACTTT. Its translation: CASSVAFGNNSPLHF.

The V call is TRBV7-9, the J call TRBJ1-4, with TRBD1 matching over 8 bases. This CDR3 contains 15 residues. With V trimmed by 2 bases and J by 6 bases, 5 bases remained unmatched. CDR1 and CDR2 (germline): SEHNR, FQNEAQ (reference sequence). The CDR3 bases are TGTGCCAGCAGCTTAACTCAGGGGGCTCATGAAAAACTGTTTTTT. Amino acid sequence: CASSLTQGAHEKLFF.

The V gene is TRBV7-2, the J gene TRBJ2-7; D gene uncertain. Trimming took 1 base from V and 1 from J, leaving 11 bases between them. CDR3 size: 15 residues. CDR1 is SGHTA, CDR2 FQGNSA, per germline. The CDR3 loop reads CASSLGLGLSYEQYV. For the CDR3, the DNA is TGTGCCAGCAGCTTAGGCCTAGGATTATCCTACGAGCAGTACGTC.

V usage is TRBV4-2 and J usage is TRBJ2-3, with TRBD2 as a possible D gene (7 bases). Trimming left V 2 bases short and J 3 bases short, with 21 bases between. Per germline, CDR1 LGHNA and CDR2 YNFKEQ. The CDR3 runs 18 residues. The CDR3 coding sequence is TGTGCCAGCAGCCAACAGGCCGGGGGGCTAGCGGATACAGATACGCAGTATTTT. It is translated as CASSQQAGGLADTDTQYF.